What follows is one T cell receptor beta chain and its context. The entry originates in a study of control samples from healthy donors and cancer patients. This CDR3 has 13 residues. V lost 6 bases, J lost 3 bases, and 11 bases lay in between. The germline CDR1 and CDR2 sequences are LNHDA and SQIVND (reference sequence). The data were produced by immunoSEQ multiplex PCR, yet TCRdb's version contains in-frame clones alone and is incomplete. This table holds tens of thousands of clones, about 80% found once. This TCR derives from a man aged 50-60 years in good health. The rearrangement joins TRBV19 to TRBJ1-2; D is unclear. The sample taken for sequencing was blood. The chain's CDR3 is CASRSLRHYGYTF. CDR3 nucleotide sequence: TGTGCCAGTAGGTCACTTAGACACTATGGCTACACCTTC.